This T cell receptor beta chain appears in the sequencing data of a study of siplizumab effects on memory and regulatory T cells. This clone was counted between two and nine times. Its antigen is as yet unknown. The CDR3 covers 16 residues. Trimming stripped 2 bases from V and 4 bases from J, with 15 bases between. Germline loops: CDR1 MNHNS, CDR2 SASEGT. General observations from the study: No more than a minor fraction of alloreactive clones could be traced back to unstimulated subsets. Naive T cells looked more diverse than memory cells and looked like major alloresponse contributors.

Using immunoSEQ multiplex PCR, the repertoire was profiled, and TCRdb retains in-frame clones only, with some absent. The sample contains tens of thousands of clones, about 90% of which appear only once. This clonotype was obtained from a human donor in good health. The chain employs TRBV6-1 and TRBJ2-1; D is perhaps TRBD1 or TRBD2 (5 bases each). The sequenced sample was CD8+ T cells sorted from blood. The CDR3 reads CASSELKGPPYNEQFF. The CDR3, as DNA: TGTGCCAGCAGTGAACTTAAGGGACCGCCTTACAATGAGCAGTTCTTC.